The 21 T cell receptor beta chains listed next were all sequenced from one sample in a study of prognosis after radiotherapy for stage I lung cancer. Amplicons of TCR beta CDR3 were generated from genomic DNA by two-round multiplex PCR. Gene-specific primers for each TRBV and TRBJ gene drove first-round PCR. TCRdb re-called the multiplex PCR reads with MiXCR, one entry per CDR3 protein. Here the sample spans fewer than 20,000 distinct CDR3 sequences, around 47% being singletons. The sequencing here drew on PBMCs, taken before or after stereotactic body radiation therapy (not recorded which). All receptors come from a donor over 45 with non-small cell lung cancer.

The chain has TRBV6-1 and TRBJ1-2; D unclear. The V gene's germline CDR1 is MNHNS and CDR2 SASEGT. This CDR3 has 16 amino acids. The V end was cut by 5 bases, the J end by 7 bases, with 23 bases between. CDR3 nucleotide sequence: TGTGCCAGCAGTCTCGGTGTGTGGCCCCCCTTGATTGGCTACACCTTC. Translated, it gives CASSLGVWPPLIGYTF.

This clonotype was found many times. This chain connects TRBV20-1 to TRBJ2-6, with TRBD1 matching over 11 bases. Germline V gives CDR1 DFQATT, CDR2 SNEGSKA (reference sequence). J was trimmed by 1 base and V by 0 bases; bases with no gene match: 5. The CDR3 has 18 residues. The CDR3 DNA follows: TGCAGTGCTAGAGATTTTGGGACAGGGGGTTCTGGGGCCAACGTCCTGACTTTC. Amino acids: CSARDFGTGGSGANVLTF.

The V call is TRBV12-3 or TRBV12-4, the J call TRBJ2-7, with 9 bases aligning to TRBD1. There are 15 residues in the CDR3. V lost 3 bases to trimming and J lost 5 bases; unmatched junction nucleotides: 8. CDR3 residues: CASSFRTGVVHEQYF. Here the CDR3 DNA reads TGTGCCAGCAGTTTCCGGACAGGGGTCGTGCACGAGCAGTACTTC.

This clonotype was picked up one time. The V call is TRBV28, the J call TRBJ2-7, with TRBD2 identical over 11 bases. The V gene's germline CDR1 is MDHEN and CDR2 SYDVKM. The CDR3 spans 16 residues. Losses at the gene ends were 6 bases for V and 3 bases for J; bases not matched to a gene: 10. CDR3 in amino acids: CASRPYSGRVNYEQYF. The CDR3 nucleotides read TGTGCCAGCAGACCCTATAGCGGGAGGGTTAACTACGAGCAGTACTTC. The complete variable domain, with remaining parts taken from reference TRBV28 and TRBJ2-7, reads DVKVTQSSRYLVKRTGEKVFLECVQDMDHENMFWYRQDPGLGLRLIYFSYDVKMKEKGDIPEGYSVSREKKERFSLILESASTNQTSMYLCASRPYSGRVNYEQYFGPGTRLTVT.

This clonotype was counted ten times or more. This sequence joins TRBV20-1 and TRBJ2-7; TRBD1 matches 7 bases. CDR1 DFQATT and CDR2 SNEGSKA come from the germline V gene (reference sequence). This CDR3 region has 15 residues. The V segment lost 0 bases and the J segment 2 bases; nucleotides outside the gene matches: 7. The CDR3 protein is CSAREGNQGAYEQYF. Here the CDR3 DNA reads TGCAGTGCTAGAGAAGGAAATCAGGGGGCCTACGAGCAGTACTTC.

Many counts were recorded for this clonotype. CDR3 sequence: CASGNRGTGELFF. DNA of the CDR3: TGTGCCAGTGGGAACAGGGGAACCGGGGAGCTGTTTTTT. The chain recombines TRBV27 with TRBJ2-2; 7 bases are a match to TRBD1. The CDR3 is 13 amino acids. In germline, CDR1 is MNHEY, CDR2 SMNVEV (reference sequence). V was pared by 9 bases and J by 5 bases, with 6 bases of the junction left unmatched.

This clonotype was recorded many times. This chain joins TRBV2 and TRBJ1-5, with 11 bases identical to TRBD1. The germline V gene encodes CDR1 SNHLY and CDR2 FYNNEI. V was pared by 6 bases and J by 4 bases, with 5 bases of the junction left unmatched. The length of the CDR3 is 15 residues. The CDR3 reads CASRPGTGGNQPQHF. Written as DNA, the CDR3 is TGTGCCAGCAGACCCGGGACAGGGGGAAATCAGCCCCAGCATTTT.

The J gene is TRBJ2-3, the V gene TRBV27; weak D call: TRBD2 (6 bases). The CDR3 totals 15 residues. V was cut by 6 bases and J by 2 bases, with 15 bases left in between. The germline gives CDR1 MNHEY, CDR2 SMNVEV (reference sequence). This CDR3 is CASRRGLPVTDTQYF. The CDR3 DNA reads TGTGCCAGCAGACGGGGACTGCCGGTCACAGATACGCAGTATTTT.

This clonotype was detected ten times or more. The V and J genes are TRBV20-1 and TRBJ2-7; TRBD2 matches at 10 bases. Per the germline V gene, CDR1 is DFQATT and CDR2 is SNEGSKA (reference sequence). Trimming removed 5 bases from V and 1 base from J; junction bases left unmatched: 11. This CDR3 is 16 amino acids long. This CDR3 reads CSARAPSGRSSYEQYF. The CDR3 coding sequence is TGCAGTGCTCGTGCCCCTAGCGGGAGATCGTCCTACGAGCAGTACTTC.

This clonotype was counted between two and nine times. The rearrangement uses TRBV20-1 and TRBJ2-1; either TRBD1 or TRBD2 may supply D (5 bases each). The CDR3 is 14 residues long. CDR1 and CDR2 (germline): DFQATT, SNEGSKA (reference sequence). V shed 0 bases and J shed 7 bases, with 13 bases lying between them. This CDR3 is CSARDPGPRNEQFF. CDR3 nucleotide sequence: TGCAGTGCTAGAGACCCGGGGCCTAGAAATGAGCAGTTCTTC.

On this clonotype itself: A read error is likely here: a far larger clone is one base away. The chain uses TRBV6-5 and TRBJ2-3; 8 bases line up with TRBD2. The CDR3 has 17 residues. The germline V gene has CDR1 MNHEY and CDR2 SVGAGI. V was pared by 4 bases and J by 0 bases, with 9 bases of the junction left unmatched. The CDR3 loop reads CASSLIRTSLSTDTQYF. In DNA form, the CDR3 reads TGTGCCAGCAGTTTAATAAGGACTAGCCTCAGCACAGATACGCAGTATTTT.

By its share, this clonotype is medium-sized. This chain uses TRBV5-1 with TRBJ1-3, with 8 bases matching TRBD1. CDR3 length: 15 amino acids. Germline V gene data show CDR1 as SGHRS and CDR2 as YFSETQ. The trim removed 5 bases at V and 0 bases at J, leaving 4 bases unmatched. The CDR3 DNA is TGCGCCAGCAGTAGGACAGGGAGCTCTGGAAACACCATATATTTT. Residues: CASSRTGSSGNTIYF. Together with reference TRBV5-1 and TRBJ1-3, the CDR3 gives the full variable domain: KAGVTQTPRYLIKTRGQQVTLSCSPISGHRSVSWYQQTPGQGLQFLFEYFSETQRNKGNFPGRFSGRQFSNSRSEMNVSTLELGDSALYLCASSRTGSSGNTIYFGEGSWLTVV.

The chain is built from TRBV30 and TRBJ2-7; D unclear. The CDR3 extends over 14 amino acids. V was clipped by 2 bases and J by 3 bases, with 14 bases between them. The germline CDR1 and CDR2 sequences are GTSNPN and SVGIG (reference sequence). The CDR3 DNA is TGTGCCTGGAGTCCTTTAGGTGGGGACTACGAGCAGTACTTC. Translating gives CAWSPLGGDYEQYF.

By its share, this clonotype is medium-sized (0.01 to 0.1%). This chain uses TRBV27 with TRBJ2-3; either TRBD1 or TRBD2 may supply D (5 bases each). CDR1 is MNHEY and CDR2 is SMNVEV in the germline V gene (reference sequence). V was shortened by 0 bases and J by 9 bases, with 10 bases between the two germline ends. The CDR3 loop spans 13 amino acids. This CDR3 reads CASSLSGDGTQYF. The CDR3 DNA sequence: TGTGCCAGCAGTTTATCAGGGGACGGAACGCAGTATTTT.

V usage is TRBV2 and J usage is TRBJ2-7, with a possible D match to TRBD1 (6 bases). The CDR3 is 15 amino acids. V lost 10 bases to trimming and J lost 3 bases, with 22 bases between them. The V gene's germline CDR1 is SNHLY and CDR2 FYNNEI. The CDR3 loop is CANRDRAATNYEQYF. CDR3 bases: TGTGCCAACAGGGACCGGGCAGCGACGAACTACGAGCAGTACTTC.

At least ten counts were recorded for this clonotype. The rearrangement joins TRBV29-1 to TRBJ2-7, with 8 positions matching TRBD1. This CDR3 is 14 amino acids long. The germline V gene has CDR1 SQVTM and CDR2 ANQGSEA. V shed 4 bases and J 1 base; nucleotides not matched to a gene: 6. CDR3 sequence reads: CSVGRDRHSYEQYF. The CDR3 nucleotides are TGCAGCGTTGGGAGGGACAGGCATTCCTACGAGCAGTACTTC.

This clonotype was counted at least ten times. The V call is TRBV18, the J call TRBJ2-1; D could derive from TRBD1 or TRBD2 (5 bases each). The ends were cut back, 3 bases at V and 4 bases at J, with 13 bases in the middle. The CDR3 is 15 amino acids. Germline V gene data show CDR1 as KGHSH and CDR2 as LQKENI. The CDR3 bases are TGTGCCAGCTCACCCCGGGACGGAGGATACAATGAGCAGTTCTTC. It translates to CASSPRDGGYNEQFF.

The chain couples TRBV7-9 to TRBJ1-2; D is perhaps TRBD1 (5 bases). V was shortened by 4 bases and J by 3 bases, with 6 bases between the two germline ends. CDR3 size: 12 residues. Germline V gives CDR1 SEHNR, CDR2 FQNEAQ (reference sequence). In DNA, the CDR3 is TGTGCCAGCAGCTCGGGGGACTATGGCTACACCTTC. This translates into CASSSGDYGYTF.

The gene calls are TRBV5-1 and TRBJ2-7, with unresolved D. The CDR3 totals 13 residues. V was clipped by 0 bases and J by 2 bases, with 6 bases between them. Germline assignment: CDR1 SGHRS and CDR2 YFSETQ. The CDR3 loop reads CASSLEGPYEQYF. As DNA, the CDR3 is TGCGCCAGCAGCTTGGAAGGTCCCTACGAGCAGTACTTC. Together with reference TRBV5-1 and TRBJ2-7, the CDR3 gives the full variable domain: KAGVTQTPRYLIKTRGQQVTLSCSPISGHRSVSWYQQTPGQGLQFLFEYFSETQRNKGNFPGRFSGRQFSNSRSEMNVSTLELGDSALYLCASSLEGPYEQYFGPGTRLTVT.

This clonotype was found many times. The rearrangement joins TRBV19 to TRBJ1-5, with 8 positions matching TRBD1. V dropped 5 bases and J dropped 3; count of bases not matched to a gene: 3. Germline loops: CDR1 LNHDA, CDR2 SQIVND (reference sequence). This CDR3 is built from 14 residues. CDR3 loop: CASSVTGVNQPQHF. As DNA, the CDR3 is TGTGCCAGTAGTGTGACAGGGGTCAATCAGCCCCAGCATTTT. Full variable domain (missing parts from reference TRBV19 and TRBJ1-5): DGGITQSPKYLFRKEGQNVTLSCEQNLNHDAMYWYRQDPGQGLRLIYYSQIVNDFQKGDIAEGYSVSREKKESFPLTVTSAQKNPTAFYLCASSVTGVNQPQHFGDGTRLSIL.

This clonotype has ten or more counts. The chain is built from TRBV12-3 or TRBV12-4 and TRBJ1-1; D not certain. The CDR3 loop spans 12 amino acids. The V gene lost 3 bases and the J gene lost 3 bases, with 5 bases spanning the gap. The CDR3 sequence is CASSFLDTEAFF. For the CDR3, the DNA is TGTGCCAGCAGTTTTTTAGACACTGAAGCTTTCTTT.